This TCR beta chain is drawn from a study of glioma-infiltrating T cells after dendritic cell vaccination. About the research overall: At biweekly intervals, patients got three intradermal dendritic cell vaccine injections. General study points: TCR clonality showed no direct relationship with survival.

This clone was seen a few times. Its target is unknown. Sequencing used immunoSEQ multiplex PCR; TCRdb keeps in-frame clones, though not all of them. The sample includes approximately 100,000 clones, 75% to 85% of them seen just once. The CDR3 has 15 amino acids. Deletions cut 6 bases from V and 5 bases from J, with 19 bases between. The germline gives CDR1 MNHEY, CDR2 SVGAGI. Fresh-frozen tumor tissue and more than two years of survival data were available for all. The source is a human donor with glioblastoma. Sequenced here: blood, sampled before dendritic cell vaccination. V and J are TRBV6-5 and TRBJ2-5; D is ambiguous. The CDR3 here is CASSPQVSRGETQYF. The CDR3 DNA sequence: TGTGCCAGCAGCCCCCAGGTTTCCCGTGGGGAGACCCAGTACTTC.